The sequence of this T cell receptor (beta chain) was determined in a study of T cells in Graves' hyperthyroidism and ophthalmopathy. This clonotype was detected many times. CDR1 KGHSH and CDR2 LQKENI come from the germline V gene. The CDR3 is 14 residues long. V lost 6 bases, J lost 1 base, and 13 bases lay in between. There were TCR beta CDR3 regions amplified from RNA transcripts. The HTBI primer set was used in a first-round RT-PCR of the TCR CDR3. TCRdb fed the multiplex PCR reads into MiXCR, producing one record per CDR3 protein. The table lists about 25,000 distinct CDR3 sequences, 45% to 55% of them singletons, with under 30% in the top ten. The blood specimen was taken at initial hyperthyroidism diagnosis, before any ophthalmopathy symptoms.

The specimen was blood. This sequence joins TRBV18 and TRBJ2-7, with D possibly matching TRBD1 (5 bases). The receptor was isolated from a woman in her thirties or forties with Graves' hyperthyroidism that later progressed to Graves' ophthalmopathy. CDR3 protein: CASSPRVGSYEQYF. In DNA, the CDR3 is TGTGCCAGCTCGCCCAGGGTAGGGTCCTACGAGCAGTACTTC.